These 30 T cell receptor beta chains share one sample of origin, sequenced in a study of blood T cell repertoires in COVID-19. TCRdb keeps only in-frame clones here, not all; method: immunoSEQ multiplex PCR. The table includes some 260,000 clones, approximately 86% detected once. The sample consisted of peripheral blood. The receptors derive from a human donor in a cohort sampled during active COVID-19.

The genes are TRBV15 and TRBJ1-2; maybe TRBD1 (5 bases). V dropped 6 bases and J dropped 3 bases, with 20 bases sitting between them. The CDR3 extends over 16 amino acids. Germline loops: CDR1 LNHNV, CDR2 YYDKDF (reference sequence). DNA of the CDR3: TGTGCCACCAGTATTGGGGGGGAGATGGGATACTATGGCTACACCTTC. Its protein is CATSIGGEMGYYGYTF.

The genes are TRBV2 and TRBJ2-1; 10 nucleotides match TRBD2. CDR1 and CDR2 (germline): SNHLY, FYNNEI. This CDR3 region has 15 residues. V dropped 7 bases and J dropped 10; count of bases not matched to a gene: 13. This CDR3 is CASKRGLAGVGEQFF. CDR3 coding DNA: TGTGCCAGCAAGAGGGGGCTAGCGGGAGTCGGGGAGCAGTTCTTC.

This chain joins TRBV20-1 and TRBJ2-7, with 8 positions matching TRBD1. The CDR3 totals 11 residues. Germline lookup yields CDR1 DFQATT and CDR2 SNEGSKA (reference sequence). V lost 6 bases to trimming and J lost 7 bases; unmatched junction nucleotides: 5. CDR3 nucleotide sequence: TGCAGTGCCAGGGGGCCTGAAGAGCAGTACTTC. It encodes CSARGPEEQYF.

The rearrangement joins TRBV29-1 to TRBJ2-7, with D uncertain. The CDR3 totals 15 residues. From germline, CDR1 is SQVTM and CDR2 ANQGSEA. V lost 4 bases and J lost 4, with 20 bases in between. Here the CDR3 reads CSVVPRVDRSYEQYF. The CDR3 DNA sequence: TGCAGCGTTGTTCCCCGAGTAGATCGGAGTTACGAGCAGTACTTC.

As regards this clone: The sample carries other DNA sequences with the same CDR3. J is TRBJ2-7 and V is TRBV5-4; D not certain. The CDR3 length is 12 residues. Germline V CDR1 and CDR2: SGHNT, YYREEE (reference sequence). V was trimmed by 4 bases and J by 0 bases, leaving 5 bases between them. The CDR3 DNA is TGTGCCAGCAGCCCTAGCTCCTACGAGCAGTACTTC. This encodes CASSPSSYEQYF.

The J gene is TRBJ1-2, the V gene TRBV28, with D unclear. The CDR3 runs to 13 residues. Germline V gives CDR1 MDHEN, CDR2 SYDVKM. Trimming took off 6 bases at V and 8 bases at J, with 16 bases between the two ends. Here the CDR3 DNA reads TGTGCCAGCAGCCTACCAGGTTTTGACGGCTACACCTTC. It encodes CASSLPGFDGYTF.

CDR3 DNA: TGTGCCTGGAGTGCCCGCGGGGGGTCCTACGAGCAGTACTTC. Translating it yields CAWSARGGSYEQYF. The chain links TRBV30 to TRBJ2-7, with 8 positions matching TRBD2. Germline CDR1 is GTSNPN and CDR2 is SVGIG (reference sequence). The CDR3 sequence is 14 residues long. V lost 1 base to trimming and J lost 1 base; unmatched junction nucleotides: 3.

As concerns this clone: A much larger clone differs by one base, so this may be a read error. The chain is built from TRBV4-3 and TRBJ1-1; D uncertain. This CDR3 region has 13 residues. Trimming took 2 bases from V and 1 from J, leaving 5 bases between them. Per the germline V gene, CDR1 is LGHNA and CDR2 is YSLEER. In DNA form, the CDR3 reads TGCGCCAGCAGCCAAAGAGGGAACACTGAAGCTTTCTTT. Protein sequence: CASSQRGNTEAFF.

The chain combines TRBV11-2 with TRBJ2-1; D is possibly TRBD1 (6 bases). V gave up 1 base and J gave up 12 bases, with 13 bases separating them. Germline lookup yields CDR1 SGHAT and CDR2 FQNNGV. This CDR3 region has 13 residues. Written as DNA, the CDR3 is TGTGCCAGCAGCTTAGGGCTTGCCAGGGGGCAGTTCTTC. Translated: CASSLGLARGQFF.

The chain links TRBV5-6 to TRBJ2-5; D possibly corresponds to TRBD2 (7 bases). This CDR3 region has 16 residues. V was clipped by 1 base and J by 5 bases, with 18 bases between them. Germline loops: CDR1 SGHDT, CDR2 YYEEEE. The CDR3 DNA reads TGTGCCAGCAGCTTGCCTGGGGCGGGGGCAGGGGAGACCCAGTACTTC. Residues: CASSLPGAGAGETQYF.

The chain carries TRBV28 and TRBJ2-7; the match to TRBD1 covers 8 bases. Germline trimming cut 3 bases from V and 4 bases from J; bases unmatched to any gene: 11. This CDR3 region has 16 residues. In germline, CDR1 is MDHEN, CDR2 SYDVKM. Here the CDR3 reads CASSLILGDRNYEQYF. CDR3 coding DNA: TGTGCCAGCAGTTTGATCCTGGGGGACAGGAATTACGAGCAGTACTTC.

V usage is TRBV28 and J usage is TRBJ1-5; TRBD1 aligns across 9 bases. CDR1 is MDHEN, CDR2 SYDVKM, per germline. After removal of 6 bases from V and 1 base from J, the junction contained 1 base not matched to a gene. The CDR3 totals 14 residues. Here the CDR3 reads CASRGQGSNQPQHF. The DNA of the CDR3 is TGTGCCAGCAGAGGACAGGGGAGCAATCAGCCCCAGCATTTT. The variable domain in full, completed from reference TRBV28 and TRBJ1-5, reads DVKVTQSSRYLVKRTGEKVFLECVQDMDHENMFWYRQDPGLGLRLIYFSYDVKMKEKGDIPEGYSVSREKKERFSLILESASTNQTSMYLCASRGQGSNQPQHFGDGTRLSIL.

This rearrangement joins TRBV5-1 to TRBJ1-1; TRBD1 matches 7 bases. The V gene's germline CDR1 is SGHRS and CDR2 YFSETQ. This CDR3 region has 14 residues. Trimming cost V 3 bases and J 6 bases; bases outside gene matches: 8. The CDR3 region is CASSSGQFDAEAFF. CDR3 DNA: TGCGCCAGCAGCTCGGGACAGTTCGACGCTGAAGCTTTCTTT.

The chain employs TRBV10-3 and TRBJ2-1; 9 bases match TRBD2. The V gene's germline CDR1 is ENHRY and CDR2 SYGVKD. The J segment lost 7 bases and the V segment lost 10 bases, leaving 11 bases of the junction unmatched. CDR3 size: 14 residues. Written as DNA, the CDR3 is TGTGCCACACGGAGCGGGGGGAATATAAATGAGCAGTTCTTC. Protein sequence: CATRSGGNINEQFF.

This chain joins TRBV19 and TRBJ2-7; TRBD1 might be the D (6 bases). V shed 1 base and J shed 1 base, with 14 bases lying between them. This CDR3 comprises 16 residues. Germline V gives CDR1 LNHDA, CDR2 SQIVND (reference sequence). CDR3 amino acids: CASSIGWQGLSYEQYF. The CDR3 coding sequence is TGTGCCAGTAGTATAGGGTGGCAGGGGCTTTCCTACGAGCAGTACTTC. Full variable domain (rest looked up from reference TRBV19 and TRBJ2-7): DGGITQSPKYLFRKEGQNVTLSCEQNLNHDAMYWYRQDPGQGLRLIYYSQIVNDFQKGDIAEGYSVSREKKESFPLTVTSAQKNPTAFYLCASSIGWQGLSYEQYFGPGTRLTVT.

In nucleotides, the CDR3 is TGTGCCATCAGTATACGACAGTACGAGCAGTACTTC. Its translation: CAISIRQYEQYF. The chain carries TRBV10-3 and TRBJ2-7; D might be TRBD1 (5 bases). The CDR3 contains 12 residues. Germline assignment: CDR1 ENHRY and CDR2 SYGVKD. V gave up 5 bases and J gave up 4 bases, with 9 bases separating them.

J is TRBJ2-7 and V is TRBV19; 7 bases are shared with TRBD2. V lost 5 bases, J lost 3 bases, and 10 bases stayed unmatched. CDR1 is LNHDA, CDR2 SQIVND, per germline (reference sequence). The CDR3 spans 15 residues. DNA of the CDR3: TGTGCCAGTAGTCCAGGACTAGAATTAAGCTACGAGCAGTACTTC. It codes for CASSPGLELSYEQYF. Using reference TRBV19 and TRBJ2-7 for the parts outside the CDR3, the full variable domain is DGGITQSPKYLFRKEGQNVTLSCEQNLNHDAMYWYRQDPGQGLRLIYYSQIVNDFQKGDIAEGYSVSREKKESFPLTVTSAQKNPTAFYLCASSPGLELSYEQYFGPGTRLTVT.

This clone was counted once. CDR3 nucleotide sequence: TGTGCCAGCAGCCTGACTAGCGGGATCTCGAATGAGCAGTTCTTC. Protein sequence: CASSLTSGISNEQFF. The V and J genes are TRBV7-3 and TRBJ2-1; 11 positions match TRBD2. The V gene's germline CDR1 is SGHTA and CDR2 FQGTGA. J gave up 7 bases and V 5 bases, and 7 bases lay outside the gene matches. The CDR3 runs to 15 residues.

CDR3 bases: TGTGCCAGTAGACCAGCCTGGACTCACCAAGAGACCCAGTACTTC. It translates to CASRPAWTHQETQYF. This chain connects TRBV19 to TRBJ2-5, with a possible D match to TRBD2 (5 bases). Per the germline V gene, CDR1 is LNHDA and CDR2 is SQIVND (reference sequence). The CDR3 is 15 residues long. The ends were cut back, 6 bases at V and 0 bases at J, with 14 bases in the middle. Drawing the rest from reference TRBV19 and TRBJ2-5, the complete variable domain is DGGITQSPKYLFRKEGQNVTLSCEQNLNHDAMYWYRQDPGQGLRLIYYSQIVNDFQKGDIAEGYSVSREKKESFPLTVTSAQKNPTAFYLCASRPAWTHQETQYFGPGTRLLVL.

V and J are TRBV27 and TRBJ1-5; 8 positions match TRBD1. Germline V gene sequence: CDR1 MNHEY, CDR2 SMNVEV (reference sequence). CDR3 size: 18 residues. The junction had 12 bases not matched to a gene; V was cut back by 5 bases and J by 0 bases. The CDR3 DNA reads TGTGCCAGCAGTCCGTACAGGGGGGACTCCTATAGCAATCAGCCCCAGCATTTT. Protein: CASSPYRGDSYSNQPQHF.

This clone occurred a few times. The chain has TRBV7-2 and TRBJ1-5; 8 bases are a match to TRBD1. The J segment lost 4 bases and the V segment lost 5 bases, leaving 13 bases of the junction unmatched. The CDR3 runs 17 residues. From germline, CDR1 is SGHTA and CDR2 FQGNSA. Here the CDR3 reads CASSQRIWTGWNQPQHF. CDR3 nucleotides: TGTGCCAGCAGCCAACGGATCTGGACAGGGTGGAATCAGCCCCAGCATTTT.

This chain joins TRBV28 and TRBJ1-2; 7 nucleotides agree with TRBD1. The junction had 16 bases not matched to a gene; V was cut back by 3 bases and J by 6 bases. The CDR3 length is 17 residues. Germline-derived CDR1 and CDR2 are MDHEN and SYDVKM. CDR3 amino acids: CASSFIYDRVTVNGYTF. CDR3 sequence (DNA): TGTGCCAGCAGTTTTATTTATGACAGGGTGACTGTTAATGGCTACACCTTC.

This clone is a singleton in its sample. This rearrangement joins TRBV13 to TRBJ2-7; maybe TRBD2 (6 bases). V was pared by 5 bases and J by 0 bases, with 23 bases between. Germline V CDR1 and CDR2: PRHDT, FYEKMQ (reference sequence). There are 18 residues in the CDR3. CDR3 coding DNA: TGTGCCAGCAGCCCCTGGATAGTGGGGGGACTGAACTCCTACGAGCAGTACTTC. It is translated as CASSPWIVGGLNSYEQYF.

V and J are TRBV19 and TRBJ2-2; 9 bases fit TRBD1. Germline CDR1 reads LNHDA; CDR2 reads SQIVND (reference sequence). J lost 4 bases, V lost 7 bases, and 10 bases had no gene match. This CDR3 is 16 amino acids long. CDR3 sequence (DNA): TGTGCCAGTAAGCCCCCTCCGGACAGGGGCACCGGGGAGCTGTTTTTT. It specifies CASKPPPDRGTGELFF.

This chain uses TRBV6-2 or TRBV6-3 with TRBJ2-2; D perhaps matches TRBD2 (6 bases). Trimming took off 0 bases at V and 0 bases at J, with 17 bases between the two ends. Germline-derived CDR1 and CDR2 are MNHEY and SVGEGT. The CDR3 is 19 residues long. The CDR3 sequence: CASSYSFLWLASNTGELFF. The DNA for the CDR3 is TGTGCCAGCAGTTACTCGTTTTTGTGGCTAGCGTCGAACACCGGGGAGCTGTTTTTT.

This clone was recorded a few times. This chain connects TRBV12-3 or TRBV12-4 to TRBJ1-3, with a weak D call TRBD1 (6 bases). This CDR3 has 13 residues. The V gene lost 4 bases and the J gene lost 6 bases, with 10 bases spanning the gap. Here the CDR3 DNA reads TGTGCCAGCAGTTCAGGACAGCCAAACACCATATATTTT. Its protein product is CASSSGQPNTIYF.

By proportion, this clone is medium-sized. The chain uses TRBV27 and TRBJ1-5; no definite D call. With 2 bases removed from V and 3 bases from J, the gap between germline ends came to 5 bases. CDR1 and CDR2 (germline): MNHEY, SMNVEV (reference sequence). The CDR3 length is 13 residues. This CDR3 reads CASSLNYNQPQHF. In DNA, the CDR3 is TGTGCCAGCAGTTTAAACTACAATCAGCCCCAGCATTTT.

The chain employs TRBV7-2 and TRBJ1-1; tentative D call: TRBD1 (6 bases). Trimming cost V 4 bases and J 0 bases, with 9 bases left between them. The CDR3 totals 14 residues. Per germline, CDR1 SGHTA and CDR2 FQGNSA. In DNA, the CDR3 is TGTGCCAGCAGCTGGACAGCCATGAACACTGAAGCTTTCTTT. Its translation is CASSWTAMNTEAFF.

This clone was seen just once. This chain connects TRBV4-2 to TRBJ1-4, with 10 bases identical to TRBD1. This CDR3 comprises 16 residues. The germline gives CDR1 LGHNA, CDR2 YNFKEQ. J was trimmed by 8 bases and V by 3 bases; bases with no gene match: 9. The CDR3 here is CASSQAAGQGSEKLFF. CDR3 DNA sequence: TGTGCCAGCAGCCAGGCCGCGGGACAGGGGAGCGAAAAACTGTTTTTT.

This chain links TRBV6-6 with TRBJ1-2, with a tentative D call TRBD1 (6 bases). V lost 9 bases and J lost 5, with 16 bases in between. The CDR3 has 13 amino acids. Germline loops: CDR1 MNHNY, CDR2 SVGAGI (reference sequence). CDR3 protein: CASTGQLRYGYTF. CDR3 coding DNA: TGTGCCAGTACCGGACAGCTCCGTTATGGCTACACCTTC.